The 28 T cell receptor beta chains listed next were all sequenced from one sample in a study of T cells in women clearing cervical HPV infection. Sequencing used immunoSEQ multiplex PCR; TCRdb keeps in-frame clones, though not all of them. This repertoire comprises tens of thousands of clones; its ten largest clones make up more than 20%. Sequencing input: blood buffy coat. All receptors come from a woman between 18 and 75 years old with a cervical HPV16 infection that either progressed to CIN3+ or cleared (not recorded which).

Remarks on this clone: The CDR3 extends 3 residues past the end of the read, so its final part is completed from the germline J gene. This chain uses TRBV10-2 with TRBJ1-2, with TRBD1 matching over 7 bases. The germline V gene encodes CDR1 WSHSY and CDR2 SAAADI. This CDR3 comprises 12 residues. CDR3: CASLQGSSGYTF. The DNA read from the CDR3 is TGCGCCAGTTTACAGGGGTCGTCCGGC.

As concerns this clone: The sequence runs out 3 residues before the end of the CDR3; the remainder is reconstructed from the germline J gene. V is TRBV7-9 and J is TRBJ1-1, with a possible D match to TRBD1 (5 bases). The CDR3 loop spans 14 amino acids. Per the germline V gene, CDR1 is SEHNR and CDR2 is FQNEAQ (reference sequence). Trimming stripped 3 bases from V and 4 bases from J, with 12 bases between. Partial CDR3 DNA: TGTGCCAGCAGCTTGAGGGGTGGGGCCACTGAA. Translating gives CASSLRGGATE. The entire CDR3 is CASSLRGGATEAFF.

With regard to this clone: Sequencing ends 3 residues short of the CDR3 end; the germline J gene provides the rest. The chain combines TRBV4-2 with TRBJ2-3; 9 bases are shared with TRBD1. The CDR3 has 17 amino acids. V gave up 1 base and J gave up 3 bases; unmatched junction bases: 8. CDR1 is LGHNA, CDR2 YNFKEQ, per germline. The sequenced part of the CDR3 DNA is TGTGCCAGCAGCCAAGGCTCCTCCGGGACAGGGACAGATACG. This translates into CASSQGSSGTGTDT. The full-length CDR3 reads as CASSQGSSGTGTDTQYF.

Of note for this clone: The observed sequence ends 3 residues before the CDR3 terminus, with the missing tail filled in from the germline J gene. The chain has TRBV19 and TRBJ2-4; TRBD1 aligns across 7 bases. This CDR3 is built from 13 residues. Germline loops: CDR1 LNHDA, CDR2 SQIVND (reference sequence). CDR3 region: CASSGQIVFGQYF. CDR3 bases read: TGTGCCAGCTCGGGACAGATTGTCTTTGGT.

Turning to this clone: Sequencing ends 3 residues short of the CDR3 end; the germline J gene provides the rest. This chain connects TRBV10-1 to TRBJ2-1, with TRBD2 identical over 10 bases. This CDR3 comprises 16 residues. Germline V lookup: CDR1 WNHNN, CDR2 SYGVQD (reference sequence). The trim removed 5 bases at V and 2 bases at J, leaving 6 bases unmatched. The covered CDR3 bases are TGCGCCAGCAGTCCGAGCGGGAGGGCCCCCTACAATGAG. It is translated as CASSPSGRAPYNE. The whole CDR3 is CASSPSGRAPYNEQFF.

A note on this clone: From the germline J gene comes the end of the CDR3, since the read stops 3 residues before it. The genes are TRBV5-1 and TRBJ2-2; the D gene is possibly TRBD2 (6 bases). This CDR3 region has 14 residues. The germline V gene encodes CDR1 SGHRS and CDR2 YFSETQ. The V and J ends lost 5 bases and 7 bases respectively, with 15 bases between them. The sequenced part of the CDR3 DNA is TGCGCCAGCAGTTTCGGGACTTCCAGCGGGGAG. The encoded protein is CASSFGTSSGE. The full CDR3 protein reads CASSFGTSSGELFF.

On this clone: With the read ending 3 residues before the CDR3 end, the germline J gene is used to fill in that end. V and J are TRBV5-4 and TRBJ2-5; D might be TRBD2 (7 bases). The germline V gene encodes CDR1 SGHNT and CDR2 YYREEE (reference sequence). The V and J ends lost 2 bases and 5 bases respectively, with 13 bases between them. The CDR3 contains 14 residues. CDR3 amino acids: CASSFIGGVETQYF. CDR3 bases read: TGTGCCAGCAGCTTCATAGGGGGGGTGGAGACC.

Details on this clone: The CDR3 end lies 3 residues beyond the end of the read and is filled in from the germline J gene. The chain has TRBV7-3 and TRBJ2-1, with unresolved D. V lost 5 bases, J lost 6 bases, and 8 bases lay in between. The CDR3 runs 12 residues. CDR1 and CDR2 from the germline V gene are SGHTA and FQGTGA. CDR3 loop: CASSGGGNEQFF. CDR3 DNA, as far as it was read: TGTGCCAGCAGCGGCGGTGGCAATGAG. Full variable domain (remainder filled in from reference TRBV7-3 and TRBJ2-1): GAGVSQTPSNKVTEKGKYVELRCDPISGHTALYWYRQSLGQGPEFLIYFQGTGAADDSGLPNDRFFAVRPEGSVSTLKIQRTERGDSAVYLCASSGGGNEQFFGPGTRLTVL.

Concerning this clone itself: The CDR3 end lies 3 residues beyond the end of the read and is filled in from the germline J gene. J is TRBJ2-2 and V is TRBV2; 10 bases align to TRBD2. Germline V lookup: CDR1 SNHLY, CDR2 FYNNEI. This CDR3 is built from 18 residues. The junction had 12 bases not matched to a gene; V was cut back by 3 bases and J by 5 bases. The CDR3 bases that were read are TGTGCCAGCAGTGAGCAGAGGGGGGTAGCGGGAGGAACCGGGGAG. It specifies CASSEQRGVAGGTGE. The complete CDR3 protein is CASSEQRGVAGGTGELFF.

Comment on this clone: The read gets to within 3 residues of the CDR3 end, and the germline J gene fills in the rest. The chain has TRBV5-1 and TRBJ2-1, with 9 bases fitting TRBD2. This CDR3 is built from 16 residues. Losses at the gene ends were 0 bases for V and 4 bases for J; bases not matched to a gene: 5. Germline V gives CDR1 SGHRS, CDR2 YFSETQ. The DNA read from the CDR3 is TGCGCCAGCAGCTTGGAAGAGACTAGCGGATACAATGAG. Its protein product is CASSLEETSGYNE. The full CDR3 protein reads CASSLEETSGYNEQFF.

Concerning this clone itself: The read is 3 residues too short to cover the CDR3 end, so that end is filled in from the germline J gene. The rearrangement joins TRBV20-1 to TRBJ2-1; 7 bases line up with TRBD1. Germline V gene sequence: CDR1 DFQATT, CDR2 SNEGSKA (reference sequence). The CDR3 extends over 16 amino acids. V was pared by 0 bases and J by 5 bases, with 10 bases of the junction left unmatched. The CDR3 sequence is CSARDPRQGANNEQFF. Incomplete CDR3 DNA: TGCAGTGCTAGAGACCCCAGACAGGGAGCAAACAATGAG.

For this clone: The missing CDR3 end, 3 residues past where the read stops, is filled in from the germline J gene. The rearrangement joins TRBV20-1 to TRBJ2-2, with TRBD1 matching over 7 bases. The CDR3 is 14 residues long. Germline V lookup: CDR1 DFQATT, CDR2 SNEGSKA (reference sequence). The part of the CDR3 DNA that was read is TGCAGTGCTAAAGGGGGCTCCGATAATTCACCG. Encoded protein: CSAKGGSDNSP. The full CDR3 reads CSAKGGSDNSPLFF.

The CDR3 bases that were read are TGCGCCAGCACCCTGGACAGGACGGAGTACAATGAG. It specifies CASTLDRTEYNE. Given in full, the CDR3 is CASTLDRTEYNEQFF. The chain uses TRBV5-1 and TRBJ2-1, with 7 bases fitting TRBD1. The read stops 3 residues short of the end of the CDR3; the missing end is completed from the germline J gene. The germline CDR1 and CDR2 sequences are SGHRS and YFSETQ. The CDR3 loop spans 15 amino acids. Trimming removed 6 bases from V and 4 bases from J; junction bases left unmatched: 10.

Comment on this clone: The read gets to within 3 residues of the CDR3 end, and the germline J gene fills in the rest. This sequence joins TRBV4-1 and TRBJ2-1; D possibly corresponds to TRBD2 (5 bases). CDR1 and CDR2 from the germline V gene are MGHRA and YSYEKL. Trimming stripped 7 bases from V and 2 bases from J, with 18 bases between. The CDR3 has 16 residues. CDR3 sequence reads: CASTLRGPTPYNEQFF. CDR3 bases read: TGCGCCAGCACTCTTCGGGGTCCAACCCCCTACAATGAG.

Details on this clone: With the read ending 3 residues before the CDR3 end, the germline J gene is used to fill in that end. This chain joins TRBV20-1 and TRBJ2-1, with 8 bases lining up with TRBD2. V shed 0 bases and J 4 bases; nucleotides not matched to a gene: 14. Germline V lookup: CDR1 DFQATT, CDR2 SNEGSKA (reference sequence). This CDR3 contains 18 residues. CDR3 bases read: TGCAGTGCTAGAGATCGAGGTAGCGGGGCTATTACGTACAATGAG. Translating gives CSARDRGSGAITYNE. Given in full, the CDR3 is CSARDRGSGAITYNEQFF.

The CDR3 is CASSEAANAAGGRETQYF. CDR3 DNA, as far as it was read: TGTGCCAGCAGTGAAGCTGCGAATGCAGCGGGAGGACGTGAGACC. This chain joins TRBV6-1 and TRBJ2-5; 9 nucleotides line up with TRBD2. The CDR3 end falls 3 residues outside the read, so it is completed with the germline J gene. This CDR3 comprises 18 residues. CDR1 is MNHNS, CDR2 SASEGT, per germline. Germline trimming cut 0 bases from V and 5 bases from J; bases unmatched to any gene: 13.

Concerning this clone: Sequencing ends 3 residues short of the CDR3 end; the germline J gene provides the rest. This sequence joins TRBV30 and TRBJ2-7; a weak D match, TRBD1 (6 bases). This CDR3 contains 14 residues. Germline V gene data show CDR1 as GTSNPN and CDR2 as SVGIG (reference sequence). Deletions cut 2 bases from V and 5 bases from J, with 16 bases between. CDR3 sequence: CAWSPLTRGHEQYF. The CDR3 DNA, read in part, is TGTGCCTGGAGTCCATTAACCAGGGGCCACGAG.

Of note for this clone: The read ends 3 residues shy of where the CDR3 ends; the end is completed using the germline J gene. The chain recombines TRBV15 with TRBJ1-2; TRBD1 aligns across 7 bases. The CDR3 has 14 residues. J was trimmed by 7 bases and V by 1 base; bases with no gene match: 6. Per germline, CDR1 LNHNV and CDR2 YYDKDF (reference sequence). The CDR3 protein is CATSRGDSGGGYTF. The CDR3 DNA, read in part, is TGTGCCACCAGCAGAGGAGATTCAGGGGGTGGC.

As regards this clone: The CDR3 is cut off 3 residues early in the read; its end comes from the germline J gene. This chain connects TRBV18 to TRBJ2-2; possible D gene TRBD2, 6 bases. The CDR3 has 15 amino acids. Germline assignment: CDR1 KGHSH and CDR2 LQKENI. The covered CDR3 bases are TGTGCCAGCTCCTTGGCCGGGAGTAGGGGTGAAAAG. Translating gives CASSLAGSRGEK. The full CDR3 protein reads CASSLAGSRGEKLFF.

For this clone: The read ends 3 residues shy of where the CDR3 ends; the end is completed using the germline J gene. J is TRBJ2-3 and V is TRBV20-1, with TRBD2 identical over 9 bases. The V and J ends lost 6 bases and 2 bases, in that order; junction bases with no gene match: 12. CDR3 length: 16 amino acids. CDR1 and CDR2 from the germline V gene are DFQATT and SNEGSKA (reference sequence). The CDR3 region is CSAALASGVNTDTQYF. The covered CDR3 bases are TGCAGTGCCGCCCTGGCTAGCGGGGTCAACACAGATACG.

About this clone: The read gets to within 3 residues of the CDR3 end, and the germline J gene fills in the rest. The V and J genes are TRBV18 and TRBJ2-1; the match to TRBD1 covers 8 bases. There are 15 residues in the CDR3. The V gene's germline CDR1 is KGHSH and CDR2 LQKENI. The V segment lost 3 bases and the J segment 9 bases; nucleotides outside the gene matches: 10. The CDR3 loop is CASSPSTGAVGEQFF. CDR3 DNA (partial): TGTGCCAGCTCACCCTCGACAGGGGCCGTGGGTGAG.

The CDR3 region is CASKRDRGGGELFF. Partial CDR3 DNA: TGTGCCAGCAAACGGGACAGGGGAGGCGGGGAG. The J gene is TRBJ2-2, the V gene TRBV19; 10 positions agree with TRBD1. Coverage ceases 3 residues before the CDR3 finishes, and the germline J gene fills in the end. Trimming at V came to 9 bases and at J to 7 bases, leaving 8 bases not matched to a gene. There are 14 residues in the CDR3. Germline V gene data show CDR1 as LNHDA and CDR2 as SQIVND (reference sequence).

CDR3 bases read: TGCAGTGCTCGGACTAGCGGTAGCTCCTACAATGAG. Amino acids: CSARTSGSSYNE. In full, the CDR3 is CSARTSGSSYNEQFF. This chain connects TRBV20-1 to TRBJ2-1; 10 bases align to TRBD2. With the read ending 3 residues before the CDR3 end, the germline J gene is used to fill in that end. V trimming: 5 bases; J trimming: 0 bases; junction bases outside the gene matches: 4. The V gene's germline CDR1 is DFQATT and CDR2 SNEGSKA (reference sequence). The CDR3 totals 15 residues.

With respect to this clone: The read halts 3 residues ahead of the CDR3 end, with the missing end drawn from the germline J gene. The chain couples TRBV29-1 to TRBJ2-7; 11 bases align to TRBD2. CDR1 and CDR2 (germline): SQVTM, ANQGSEA. There are 13 residues in the CDR3. J was trimmed by 4 bases and V by 7 bases; bases with no gene match: 6. CDR3 DNA (partial): TGCAGCGCAATACTAGCGGGAGTGTACGAG. Translated: CSAILAGVYE. The CDR3, in full, reads CSAILAGVYEQYF.

About this clone: The sequence runs out 3 residues before the end of the CDR3; the remainder is reconstructed from the germline J gene. The chain couples TRBV19 to TRBJ1-2; D is unclear. This CDR3 comprises 13 residues. Per the germline V gene, CDR1 is LNHDA and CDR2 is SQIVND (reference sequence). The CDR3 here is CASSLIALYGYTF. Partial CDR3 DNA: TGTGCCAGTAGCCTGATAGCGCTCTACGGC.

Comment on this clone: The DNA ends 3 residues before the CDR3 does, and the rest of the CDR3 is filled in from the germline J gene. This chain joins TRBV14 and TRBJ2-2, with TRBD2 identical over 15 bases. Looked up from germline, CDR1 is SGHDN and CDR2 is FVKESK. After removal of 4 bases from V and 6 bases from J, the junction contained 6 bases not matched to a gene. The CDR3 has 17 residues. The CDR3 DNA, read in part, is TGTGCCAGCAGCCGGACTAGCGGGAGGGCCGTCGCCGGGGAG. Protein: CASSRTSGRAVAGE. The CDR3 as a whole reads CASSRTSGRAVAGELFF.

As regards this clone: The read ends 3 residues early relative to the CDR3; the germline J gene fills the gap. The rearrangement joins TRBV2 to TRBJ2-1; D tentatively reads TRBD1 or TRBD2 (6 bases each). The V and J ends lost 6 bases and 7 bases respectively, with 10 bases between them. The V gene's germline CDR1 is SNHLY and CDR2 FYNNEI. This CDR3 spans 12 amino acids. Incomplete CDR3 DNA: TGTGCCAGCAGAGGAGGGGGTAATGAG. Its translation: CASRGGGNE. From start to end, the CDR3 is CASRGGGNEQFF.

About this clone: The read terminates 3 residues before the CDR3 end, so the remaining end is supplied by the germline J gene. J is TRBJ2-3 and V is TRBV20-1, with D perhaps given as TRBD1 or TRBD2 (5 bases each). The CDR3 consists of 16 residues. V lost 6 bases, J lost 2 bases, and 21 bases lay in between. Germline V gene lookup returns CDR1 DFQATT and CDR2 SNEGSKA (reference sequence). The CDR3 sequence is CSALIWRTSTTDTQYF. CDR3 bases read: TGCAGTGCCCTTATCTGGAGGACATCAACCACAGATACG.